The entry below describes one TCR beta chain. The source of the sample is a study of PD-1 blockade in classical Hodgkin lymphoma. Method: immunoSEQ multiplex PCR; TCRdb's copy keeps in-frame clones and lacks some. The repertoire holds about 40,000 clones, with almost 90% as singletons. The patients all showed relapse after autologous stem cell transplantation, while their brentuximab vedotin exposure varied. The V gene lost 1 base and the J gene lost 0 bases, with 10 bases spanning the gap. This CDR3 is built from 15 residues. Germline V gene lookup returns CDR1 LNHNV and CDR2 YYDKDF (reference sequence).

The sample consisted of peripheral blood mononuclear cells (PBMCs), taken before the second cycle of nivolumab. This chain connects TRBV15 to TRBJ2-7; D may be TRBD1 or TRBD2 (5 bases each). The TCR sequence derives from a human donor with classical Hodgkin lymphoma. The CDR3 DNA follows: TGTGCCACCAGCAGAGGTGGGGGTAGCTCCTACGAGCAGTACTTC. Its translation: CATSRGGGSSYEQYF.